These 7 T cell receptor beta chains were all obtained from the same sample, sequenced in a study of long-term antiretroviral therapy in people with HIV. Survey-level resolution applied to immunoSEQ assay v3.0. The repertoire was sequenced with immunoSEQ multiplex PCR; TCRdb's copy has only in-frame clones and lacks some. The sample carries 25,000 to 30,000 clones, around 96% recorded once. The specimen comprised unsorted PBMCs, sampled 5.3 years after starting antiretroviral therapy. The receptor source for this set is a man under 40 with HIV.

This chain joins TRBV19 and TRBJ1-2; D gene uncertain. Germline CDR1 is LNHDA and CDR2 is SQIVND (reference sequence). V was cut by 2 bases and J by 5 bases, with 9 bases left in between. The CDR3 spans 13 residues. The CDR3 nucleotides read TGTGCCAGTAGTATAACAGAACTTTATGGCTACACCTTC. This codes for CASSITELYGYTF.

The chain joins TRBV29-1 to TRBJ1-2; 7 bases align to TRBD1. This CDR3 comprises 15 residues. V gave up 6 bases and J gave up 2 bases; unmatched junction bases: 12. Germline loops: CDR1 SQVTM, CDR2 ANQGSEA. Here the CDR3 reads CSVRDSLFLNYGYTF. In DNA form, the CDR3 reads TGCAGCGTCCGGGACAGCCTATTTCTAAACTATGGCTACACCTTC.

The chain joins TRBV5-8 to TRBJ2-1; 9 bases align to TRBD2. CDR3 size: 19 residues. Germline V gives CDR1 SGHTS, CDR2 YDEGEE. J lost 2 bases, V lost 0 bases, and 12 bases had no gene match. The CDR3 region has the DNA TGTGCCAGCAGCTTGGTATTCGGCGGGGGGGTCGCACCCTACAATGAGCAGTTCTTC. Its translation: CASSLVFGGGVAPYNEQFF. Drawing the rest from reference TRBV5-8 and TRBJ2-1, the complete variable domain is EAGVTQSPTHLIKTRGQQATLRCSPISGHTSVYWYQQALGLGLQFLLWYDEGEERNRGNFPPRFSGRQFPNYSSELNVNALELEDSALYLCASSLVFGGGVAPYNEQFFGPGTRLTVL.

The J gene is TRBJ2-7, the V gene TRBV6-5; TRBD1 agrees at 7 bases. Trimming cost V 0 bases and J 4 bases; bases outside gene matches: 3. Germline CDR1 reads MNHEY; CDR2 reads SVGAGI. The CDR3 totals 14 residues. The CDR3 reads CASSYSGQKYEQYF. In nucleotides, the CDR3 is TGTGCCAGCAGTTACTCGGGACAGAAATACGAGCAGTACTTC.

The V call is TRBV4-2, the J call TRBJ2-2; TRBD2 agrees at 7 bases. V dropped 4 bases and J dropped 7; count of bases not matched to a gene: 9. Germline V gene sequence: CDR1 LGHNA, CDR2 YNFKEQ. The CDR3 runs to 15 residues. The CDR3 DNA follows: TGTGCCAGCAGCCCGAGGGGAGGGGAGGTCGGGGAGCTGTTTTTT. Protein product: CASSPRGGEVGELFF.

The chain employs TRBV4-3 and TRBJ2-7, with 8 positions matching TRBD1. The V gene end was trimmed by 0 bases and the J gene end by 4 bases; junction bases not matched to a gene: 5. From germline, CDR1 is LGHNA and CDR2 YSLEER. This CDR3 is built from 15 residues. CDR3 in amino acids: CASSQDPDRVYEQYF. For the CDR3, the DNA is TGCGCCAGCAGCCAAGACCCGGACAGGGTATACGAGCAGTACTTC.

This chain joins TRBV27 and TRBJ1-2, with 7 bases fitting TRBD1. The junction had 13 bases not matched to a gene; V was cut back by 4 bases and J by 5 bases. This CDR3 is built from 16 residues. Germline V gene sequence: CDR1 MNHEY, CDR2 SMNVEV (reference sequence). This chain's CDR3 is CASSSFPRQGEYGYTF. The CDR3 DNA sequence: TGTGCCAGCAGTTCATTCCCAAGACAGGGTGAATATGGCTACACCTTC.